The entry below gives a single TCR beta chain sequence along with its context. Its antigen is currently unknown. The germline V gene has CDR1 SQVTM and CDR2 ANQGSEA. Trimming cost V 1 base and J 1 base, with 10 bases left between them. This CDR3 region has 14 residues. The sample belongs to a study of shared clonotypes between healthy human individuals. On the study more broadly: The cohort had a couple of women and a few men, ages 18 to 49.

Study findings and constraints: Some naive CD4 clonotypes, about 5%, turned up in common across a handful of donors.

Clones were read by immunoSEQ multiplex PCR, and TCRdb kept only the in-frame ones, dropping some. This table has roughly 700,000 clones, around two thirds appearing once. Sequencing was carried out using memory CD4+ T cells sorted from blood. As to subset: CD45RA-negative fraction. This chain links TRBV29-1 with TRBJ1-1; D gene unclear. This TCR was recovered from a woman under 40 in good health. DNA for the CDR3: TGCAGCGTTGAAGCGGCAGGCTGGAACACTGAAGCTTTCTTT. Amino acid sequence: CSVEAAGWNTEAFF.